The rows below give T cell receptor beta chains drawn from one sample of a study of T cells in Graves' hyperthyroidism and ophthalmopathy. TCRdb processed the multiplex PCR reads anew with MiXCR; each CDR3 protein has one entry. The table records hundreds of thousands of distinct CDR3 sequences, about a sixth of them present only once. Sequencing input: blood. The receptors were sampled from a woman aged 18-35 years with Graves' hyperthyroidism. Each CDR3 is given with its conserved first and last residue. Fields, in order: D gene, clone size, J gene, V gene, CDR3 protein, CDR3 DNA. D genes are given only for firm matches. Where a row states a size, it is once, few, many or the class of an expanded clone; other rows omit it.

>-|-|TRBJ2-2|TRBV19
CASSISPNTGELFF
TGTGCCAGTAGTATTTCCCCGAACACCGGGGAGCTGTTTTTT
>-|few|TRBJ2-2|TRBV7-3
CASSPTGYTGELFF
TGTGCCAGCAGCCCAACAGGCTACACCGGGGAGCTGTTTTTT
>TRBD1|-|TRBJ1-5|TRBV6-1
CASRPGQYNQPQHF
TGTGCCAGCAGGCCGGGACAGTACAATCAGCCCCAGCATTTT
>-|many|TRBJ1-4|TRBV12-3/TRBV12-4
CASTSGPSWEKLFF
TGTGCCAGCACCTCTGGACCGAGTTGGGAAAAACTGTTTTTT
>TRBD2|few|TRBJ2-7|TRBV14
CASSQSTSGRALREQYF
TGTGCCAGCAGCCAATCTACTAGCGGGAGGGCCCTGAGGGAGCAGTACTTC
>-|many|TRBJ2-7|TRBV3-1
CASSTQLAYEQYF
TGTGCCAGCAGCACACAACTTGCCTACGAGCAGTACTTC
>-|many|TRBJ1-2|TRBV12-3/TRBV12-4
CASSPVTRTNYGYTF
TGTGCCAGCAGTCCCGTGACAAGGACCAACTATGGCTACACCTTC
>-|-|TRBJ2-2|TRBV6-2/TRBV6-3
CASSYSGDTGELFF
TGTGCCAGCAGTTACTCGGGAGATACCGGGGAGCTGTTTTTT
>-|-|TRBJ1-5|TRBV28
CASRVNSNQPQHF
TGTGCCAGCAGGGTAAATAGCAATCAGCCCCAGCATTTT
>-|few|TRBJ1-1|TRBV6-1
CASILRLYTEAFF
TGTGCCAGCATTTTGAGGTTGTACACTGAAGCTTTCTTT
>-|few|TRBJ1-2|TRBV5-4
CASSLGNTIGNYGYTF
TGTGCCAGCAGCTTGGGAAACACGATCGGGAACTATGGCTACACCTTC
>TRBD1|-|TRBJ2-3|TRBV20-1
CSARDYWTGGTDTQYF
TGCAGTGCTAGAGATTATTGGACAGGGGGGACAGATACGCAGTATTTT
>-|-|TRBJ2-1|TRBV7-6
CASSLAFDGPYNEQFF
TGTGCCAGCAGCTTAGCCTTCGACGGACCCTACAATGAGCAGTTCTTC
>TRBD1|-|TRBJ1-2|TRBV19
CASRSSRGQGLREFYGYTF
TGTGCCAGTAGATCCTCCCGGGGACAGGGGCTTAGGGAATTCTATGGCTACACCTTC
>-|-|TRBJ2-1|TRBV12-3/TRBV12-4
CASSLALQTIVHRHEQFF
TGTGCCAGCAGTTTAGCGCTACAAACGATAGTTCACCGTCATGAGCAGTTCTTC
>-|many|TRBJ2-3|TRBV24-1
CATRRGGPTDTQYF
TGTGCCACCAGGAGAGGGGGACCCACAGATACGCAGTATTTT
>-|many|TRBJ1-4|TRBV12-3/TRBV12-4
CASRENEKLFF
TGTGCCAGCAGGGAAAATGAAAAACTGTTTTTT
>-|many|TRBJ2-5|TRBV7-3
CASSLMGGAQKTQYF
TGTGCCAGCAGCTTAATGGGGGGGGCCCAGAAGACCCAGTACTTC
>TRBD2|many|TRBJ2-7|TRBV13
CASSLGVAGTYEQYF
TGTGCCAGCAGCTTAGGGGTAGCGGGCACCTACGAGCAGTACTTC
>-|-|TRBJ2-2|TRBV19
CASSPLRHTGELFF
TGTGCCAGTAGTCCTCTCAGGCACACCGGGGAGCTGTTTTTT
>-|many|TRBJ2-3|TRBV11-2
CASSLDQVTDTQYF
TGTGCCAGCAGCTTAGATCAAGTCACAGATACGCAGTATTTT
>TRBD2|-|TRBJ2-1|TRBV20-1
CSQGLAGLDEQFF
TGCAGCCAGGGACTAGCGGGACTCGATGAGCAGTTCTTC
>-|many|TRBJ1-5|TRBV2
CASSVGINQPQHF
TGTGCCAGCAGTGTAGGGATCAATCAGCCCCAGCATTTT
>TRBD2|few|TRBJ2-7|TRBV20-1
CSASPLAGVTYEQYF
TGCAGTGCTAGCCCTCTAGCGGGAGTAACCTACGAGCAGTACTTC
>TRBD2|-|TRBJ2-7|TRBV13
CASSRGRTSRTYEQYF
TGTGCCAGCAGCCGCGGACGGACTAGCAGGACCTACGAGCAGTACTTC
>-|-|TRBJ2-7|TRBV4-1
CASSGPRSRRGLLREQYF
TGCGCCAGCAGCGGCCCGAGGAGCAGGAGGGGCCTTTTACGGGAGCAGTACTTC
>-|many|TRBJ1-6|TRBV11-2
CASSLEGSRNSPLHF
TGTGCCAGCAGCTTAGAAGGGAGTAGGAATTCACCCCTCCACTTT
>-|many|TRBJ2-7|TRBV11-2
CASSLAQIREQYF
TGTGCCAGCAGCTTAGCCCAAATAAGGGAGCAGTACTTC
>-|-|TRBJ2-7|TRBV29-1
CSVEWGRSEQYF
TGCAGCGTTGAATGGGGGAGGAGCGAGCAGTACTTC
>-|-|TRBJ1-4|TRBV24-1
CATSDFGGEKLFF
TGTGCCACCAGTGATTTTGGGGGTGAAAAACTGTTTTTT
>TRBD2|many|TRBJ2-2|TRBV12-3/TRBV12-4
CASRPGLAGGLTGELFF
TGTGCCAGCAGGCCGGGACTAGCGGGGGGATTGACCGGGGAGCTGTTTTTT
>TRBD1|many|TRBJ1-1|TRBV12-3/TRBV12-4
CASSFRGPGTEAFF
TGTGCCAGCAGTTTCAGGGGGCCCGGCACTGAAGCTTTCTTT
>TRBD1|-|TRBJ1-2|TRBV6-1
CATSDRALVNGYTF
TGTGCCACCTCTGACAGGGCCTTAGTCAATGGCTACACCTTC
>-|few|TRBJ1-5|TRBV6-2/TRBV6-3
CASSPQGMQPQHF
TGTGCCAGCAGTCCACAGGGCATGCAGCCCCAGCATTTT
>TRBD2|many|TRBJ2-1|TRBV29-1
CSVESGTSGYNEQFF
TGCAGCGTTGAGTCCGGGACTAGCGGCTACAATGAGCAGTTCTTC
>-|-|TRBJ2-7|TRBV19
CASSFGTSDEQYF
TGTGCCAGTAGTTTTGGGACCTCCGACGAGCAGTACTTC
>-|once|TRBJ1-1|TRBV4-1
CASSQEDSTEAFF
TGCGCCAGCAGCCAAGAGGATAGCACTGAAGCTTTCTTT
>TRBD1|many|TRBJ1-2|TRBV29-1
CSVPRGTGGPANYGYTF
TGCAGCGTCCCTAGGGGGACAGGGGGTCCAGCTAACTATGGCTACACCTTC
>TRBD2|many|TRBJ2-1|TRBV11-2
CASSLVVTGTSLHNEQFF
TGTGCCAGCAGCTTAGTGGTGACCGGGACTAGCCTCCACAATGAGCAGTTCTTC
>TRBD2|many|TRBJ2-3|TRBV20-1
CSAAGRGTDTQYF
TGCAGTGCTGCGGGGAGGGGCACAGATACGCAGTATTTT
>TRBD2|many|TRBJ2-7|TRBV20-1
CSAPPLAGGYEQYF
TGCAGTGCTCCTCCACTAGCGGGAGGGTACGAGCAGTACTTC